These T cell receptor beta chains were read from a single sample in a study of spatial heterogeneity in lung cancer. TCRdb processed the 5' RACE reads anew with MiXCR; each CDR3 protein has one entry. The data show roughly 48,000 distinct CDR3 sequences, around 5.2% seen once. The material sequenced was PBMCs, taken at surgery. The receptors were gathered from a male donor with early-stage non-small cell lung cancer. Each CDR3 is given with its conserved first and last residue. A D gene is named only where the DNA matches it firmly. Only some rows state a clone size, as once, few, many or a class for expanded clones.

-	TRBV6-1	many	TRBJ2-3	TGTGCCAGCAGGAGGATGGCGGGGGCTGTAGATACGCAGTATTTT	CASRRMAGAVDTQYF
TRBD2	TRBV5-4	few	TRBJ2-3	TGTGCCAGCAGCTTGGCCCTCCTAGCGGGAAGAGTAGCAGATACGCAGTATTTT	CASSLALLAGRVADTQYF
-	TRBV21-1	many	TRBJ2-1	TGTGCCAGCAGCACGGGGCCTAAGGGTGGAAATGAGCAGTTCTTC	CASSTGPKGGNEQFF
-	TRBV20-1	-	TRBJ2-1	TGCAGTGCTCCTAAGATTGGGCGGGACGACAATGAGCAGTTCTTC	CSAPKIGRDDNEQFF
-	TRBV6-6	few	TRBJ1-4	TGTGCCAGCAGTACACAGGGTTTTAATGAAAAACTGTTTTTT	CASSTQGFNEKLFF
-	TRBV6-2/TRBV6-3	many	TRBJ2-7	TGTGCCAGCAGACCCGGGGGAAGCTCCTACGAGCAGTACTTC	CASRPGGSSYEQYF
TRBD1	TRBV4-1	few	TRBJ2-5	TGCGCCAGCAGCCAAGGCCAGACGTCAGGGGGCCCCCAAGAGACCCAGTACTTC	CASSQGQTSGGPQETQYF
TRBD1	TRBV7-2	many	TRBJ1-2	TGTGCCAGCAGCCCATGGACAGGACGGAGCGACGGCTACACCTTC	CASSPWTGRSDGYTF
TRBD1	TRBV5-1	many	TRBJ1-1	TGCGCCAGCAGCTTTACAGGGGTCTCTGAAGCTTTCTTT	CASSFTGVSEAFF
-	TRBV9	many	TRBJ2-3	TGTGCCAGCAGCGTAGGGTTGGGCACATCAGATACGCAGTATTTT	CASSVGLGTSDTQYF
TRBD1	TRBV28	many	TRBJ2-5	TGTGCCAGCAGTCGTTCCGGACAGGGAGGCGAGACCCAGTACTTC	CASSRSGQGGETQYF
-	TRBV7-9	few	TRBJ2-1	TGTGCCAGCAGCCCTACGTCCCCCGGGTGGAATGAGCAGTTCTTC	CASSPTSPGWNEQFF
TRBD1	TRBV2	many	TRBJ1-2	TGTGCCAGTAGAGACAGGGCTCCAGGCTACACCTTC	CASRDRAPGYTF
-	TRBV27	many	TRBJ2-1	TGTGCCAGCAGTTCTGGCGGGGCCAATGAGCAGTTCTTC	CASSSGGANEQFF
-	TRBV6-2/TRBV6-3	many	TRBJ1-5	TGTGCCAGCAGTTACGCCAGTCACCTTGATCAGCCCCAGCATTTT	CASSYASHLDQPQHF
TRBD2	TRBV18	few	TRBJ2-5	TGTGCCAGCTCACCAGGAGCGGGAGGCTCGGGAGAGACCCAGTACTTC	CASSPGAGGSGETQYF
-	TRBV4-3	-	TRBJ2-3	TGCGCCAGCAGCCAAGATTGGGGGCGGGGCGATTCGACAGATACGCAGTATTTT	CASSQDWGRGDSTDTQYF
-	TRBV7-6	many	TRBJ1-3	TGTGCCAGCAGCCCAGGGATACTAAGTGGAAACACCATATATTTT	CASSPGILSGNTIYF
-	TRBV18	many	TRBJ1-4	TGTGCCAGCTCACCACAACCAACGGGTAATGAAAAACTGTTTTTT	CASSPQPTGNEKLFF
-	TRBV4-1	many	TRBJ1-3	TGCGCCAGCAGCCAACTAGGCTCTGGAAACACCATATATTTT	CASSQLGSGNTIYF
-	TRBV13	medium-sized	TRBJ2-5	TGTGCCAGCAGCTTAGGCCAGGAGACCCAGTACTTC	CASSLGQETQYF
-	TRBV20-1	many	TRBJ2-7	TGCAGTGCGACTCCGTGGGGGGCCCACGAGCAGTACTTC	CSATPWGAHEQYF
TRBD1	TRBV7-2	many	TRBJ2-1	TGTGCCAGCAGCTTTTATTATCCTCTCCACAGGGGGAATGAGCAGTTCTTC	CASSFYYPLHRGNEQFF
-	TRBV28	many	TRBJ2-3	TGTGCCAGCAGCCCAATTTTCGCAGATACGCAGTATTTT	CASSPIFADTQYF
-	TRBV18	many	TRBJ2-7	TGTGCCAGCTCACCGACTCCGGGCGAGCAGTACTTC	CASSPTPGEQYF
-	TRBV6-1	many	TRBJ2-5	TGTGCCAGCAGAGGTTACGTTACGGGATTAATTGAGACCCAGTACTTC	CASRGYVTGLIETQYF
-	TRBV7-8	many	TRBJ2-1	TGTGCCAGCAGCTCCGCGGCTAGCTCCTACAATGAGCAGTTCTTC	CASSSAASSYNEQFF
-	TRBV5-4	many	TRBJ2-7	TGTGCCAGCAGCCAGGACGGAGGACCTCGCTACGAGCAGTACTTC	CASSQDGGPRYEQYF
-	TRBV20-1	many	TRBJ2-3	TGCAGCGGGCTGCCTAGCACAGATACGCAGTATTTT	CSGLPSTDTQYF
TRBD2	TRBV11-2	many	TRBJ2-7	TGTGCCAGCTGGCGGGGGATGCCCCTCCCTCTCTCCTACGAGCAGTACTTC	CASWRGMPLPLSYEQYF
TRBD2	TRBV4-1	-	TRBJ2-1	TGCGCCAGCAGCCAAGAAGGACTAGCGGGAGGGCCGAGAGGTTCTGATGATCAGTTCTTC	CASSQEGLAGGPRGSDDQFF
-	TRBV4-1	many	TRBJ1-1	TGCGCCAGCAGCCAAGCTTACACTGAAGCTTTCTTT	CASSQAYTEAFF
TRBD2	TRBV3-1	many	TRBJ2-1	TGTGCCAGCAGCGCTTACCGCGGACTAGCGGGAGAAGATGAGCAGTTCTTC	CASSAYRGLAGEDEQFF
-	TRBV30	many	TRBJ1-6	TGTGCCGAGGGTTTAGATAATTCACCCCTCCACTTT	CAEGLDNSPLHF
-	TRBV20-1	many	TRBJ2-7	TGCAGTGCTAGTATCCCGGGAAAACCCTACGAGCAGTACTTC	CSASIPGKPYEQYF
TRBD2	TRBV4-2	many	TRBJ2-1	TGTGCCAGCAGCCAGGGACTAGCGAACGACAATGAGCAGTTCTTC	CASSQGLANDNEQFF
-	TRBV5-4	-	TRBJ1-1	TGTGCCAGCAGCTTGGAAGCGGGGGCATGGGACACTGAAGCTTTCTTT	CASSLEAGAWDTEAFF
-	TRBV5-1	many	TRBJ2-7	TGCGCCAGCAGAAGGGACATTACCACCTACGAGCAGTACTTC	CASRRDITTYEQYF
-	TRBV20-1	-	TRBJ1-3	TGCAGTGCCTGGGCCGACAGTTACCCAGGAAACACCATATATTTT	CSAWADSYPGNTIYF
-	TRBV9	many	TRBJ2-2	TGTGCCAGCAGCCCCCACGGAGGTAGGGGGACCGGGACCGGGGAGCTGTTTTTT	CASSPHGGRGTGTGELFF
-	TRBV12-5	many	TRBJ2-2	TGTGCTAGTGGTTTCTTAGGACAGTCCGGGGAGCTGTTTTTT	CASGFLGQSGELFF
-	TRBV2	many	TRBJ2-3	TGTGCCAGCACCGAGGGGAGCTCAGATACGCAGTATTTT	CASTEGSSDTQYF
TRBD1	TRBV28	many	TRBJ1-1	TGTGCCAGCAGTTTAGCTGAGACAGGGCTGAACACTGAAGCTTTCTTT	CASSLAETGLNTEAFF
-	TRBV4-2	many	TRBJ1-5	TGTGCCAGCAGCCAAGGGGTAAGGGCCAGGAGCAATCAGCCCCAGCATTTT	CASSQGVRARSNQPQHF
TRBD1	TRBV12-3/TRBV12-4	many	TRBJ2-5	TGTGCCAGCCGTCCACAGGGGGCACAAGAGACCCAGTACTTC	CASRPQGAQETQYF
-	TRBV6-1	many	TRBJ1-5	TGTGCCAGCAGTGAAGCGCCCAGGGAGAGGCCCCAGCATTTT	CASSEAPRERPQHF
-	TRBV28	many	TRBJ1-4	TGTGCCAGCAGTTTAGCCAGTGGAGAAAAACTGTTTTTT	CASSLASGEKLFF
-	TRBV6-5	many	TRBJ1-3	TGTGCCAGCAGTGTAACAGGGAACCCCAGGCGGACCATATATTTT	CASSVTGNPRRTIYF
TRBD2	TRBV7-9	many	TRBJ2-3	TGTGCCAGCAGTCATCGGACTAGCGGGAGGAACACAGATACGCAGTATTTT	CASSHRTSGRNTDTQYF
TRBD2	TRBV12-3/TRBV12-4	many	TRBJ2-3	TGTGCCAGCAGTTTAGATCGGCTAGCGGGAGATACGCAGTATTTT	CASSLDRLAGDTQYF
-	TRBV4-1	many	TRBJ1-2	TGCGCCAGCAGCCTCCACCCGGAGGGCACCTATGGCTACACCTTC	CASSLHPEGTYGYTF
-	TRBV12-3/TRBV12-4	-	TRBJ1-1	TGTGCCAGCAGTTCGTCAATGCGGGATAACACTGAAGCTTTCTTT	CASSSSMRDNTEAFF
-	TRBV29-1	many	TRBJ2-3	TGCAGCGTTGAGGGCAGCACAGATACGCAGTATTTT	CSVEGSTDTQYF
-	TRBV9	many	TRBJ2-1	TGTGCCAGCAGCGTAGCTACGAGAGTCAATGAGCAGTTCTTC	CASSVATRVNEQFF
-	TRBV18	many	TRBJ1-1	TGTGCCAGCTCACAGGGGTTAGTGAACACTGAAGCTTTCTTT	CASSQGLVNTEAFF
-	TRBV12-3/TRBV12-4	many	TRBJ2-2	TGTGCCAGCAGTTTAGGCCCGCTAAAGAACACCGGGGAGCTGTTTTTT	CASSLGPLKNTGELFF
TRBD1	TRBV20-1	few	TRBJ2-5	TGCAGTGCCAGGGACAGGGTAGGGCAAGAGACCCAGTACTTC	CSARDRVGQETQYF
TRBD1	TRBV20-1	many	TRBJ2-5	TGCAGTCCCTCTACCGGACAGGGGGGAGAGACCCAGTACTTC	CSPSTGQGGETQYF